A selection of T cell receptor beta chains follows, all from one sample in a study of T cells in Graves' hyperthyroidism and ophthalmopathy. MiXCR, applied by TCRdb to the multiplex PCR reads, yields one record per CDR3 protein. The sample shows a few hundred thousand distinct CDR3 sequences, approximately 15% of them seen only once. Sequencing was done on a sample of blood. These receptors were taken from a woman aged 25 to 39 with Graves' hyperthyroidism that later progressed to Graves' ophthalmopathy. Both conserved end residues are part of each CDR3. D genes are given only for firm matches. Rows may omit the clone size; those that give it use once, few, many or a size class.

cdr3_nt: TGTGCCAGTAGTACCACCGGGACAGCGAGGACTGGGGCCAACGTCCTGACTTTC; cdr3_aa: CASSTTGTARTGANVLTF; d_call: TRBD1; v_call: TRBV19; j_call: TRBJ2-6; clone_size: -
cdr3_nt: TGTGCCAGCAGCTTATCCATGAACACTGAAGCTTTCTTT; cdr3_aa: CASSLSMNTEAFF; d_call: -; v_call: TRBV11-3; j_call: TRBJ1-1; clone_size: many
cdr3_nt: TGTGCCAGCAGCGTAGCAACGGGGTACGAGCAGTACTTC; cdr3_aa: CASSVATGYEQYF; d_call: -; v_call: TRBV7-6; j_call: TRBJ2-7; clone_size: many
cdr3_nt: TGTGCCACCCTGAAGGTTGAGGGAAAACTGTTTTTT; cdr3_aa: CATLKVEGKLFF; d_call: -; v_call: TRBV28; j_call: TRBJ1-4; clone_size: many
cdr3_nt: TGTGCCAGTAGTCGGGGGGACGGACCACCTTATGGCTGCACCTTC; cdr3_aa: CASSRGDGPPYGCTF; d_call: -; v_call: TRBV19; j_call: TRBJ1-2; clone_size: -
cdr3_nt: TGTGCCAGCAGCTTAGCGTCGACCGCTGGGTATGGCTACACCTTC; cdr3_aa: CASSLASTAGYGYTF; d_call: -; v_call: TRBV7-2; j_call: TRBJ1-2; clone_size: many
cdr3_nt: TGTACCAGTAGTATAAAGGCAGGGTACGAGCAGTACTTC; cdr3_aa: CTSSIKAGYEQYF; d_call: -; v_call: TRBV19; j_call: TRBJ2-7; clone_size: -
cdr3_nt: TGTGCCAGCAGTTACTCTGCGCGGGAGGCAACCTACAATGAGCAGTTCTTC; cdr3_aa: CASSYSAREATYNEQFF; d_call: TRBD2; v_call: TRBV6-5; j_call: TRBJ2-1; clone_size: few
cdr3_nt: TGTGCCAGCAGTGAAGATTGGGCAAGTTTCTACGAGCAGTACTTC; cdr3_aa: CASSEDWASFYEQYF; d_call: -; v_call: TRBV6-1; j_call: TRBJ2-7; clone_size: many
cdr3_nt: TGTGCCAGTAGGTTCCGGGACGCCGATGGCTACACCTTC; cdr3_aa: CASRFRDADGYTF; d_call: -; v_call: TRBV19; j_call: TRBJ1-2; clone_size: -
cdr3_nt: TGTGCCAGCAGCGTAGCACAGAAGAACACTGAAGCTTTCTTT; cdr3_aa: CASSVAQKNTEAFF; d_call: -; v_call: TRBV9; j_call: TRBJ1-1; clone_size: many
cdr3_nt: TGTGCCAGCAGTACCCCTCCTTTCTCGCAGGGAGGTCAGCCCCAGCATTTT; cdr3_aa: CASSTPPFSQGGQPQHF; d_call: -; v_call: TRBV2; j_call: TRBJ1-5; clone_size: many
cdr3_nt: TGTGCCAGCAGTCTTACAACAGGGGGGCCCTACGAGCAGTACTTC; cdr3_aa: CASSLTTGGPYEQYF; d_call: TRBD1; v_call: TRBV27; j_call: TRBJ2-7; clone_size: many
cdr3_nt: TGTGCCAGCAGTACACGGGACAGGGGGCGGGGAATATCGGGCAATCAGCCCCAGCATTTT; cdr3_aa: CASSTRDRGRGISGNQPQHF; d_call: TRBD1; v_call: TRBV12-3/TRBV12-4; j_call: TRBJ1-5; clone_size: many
cdr3_nt: TGCGCCAGCAGTTACTCGTTCAGGCGCACTGAAGCTTTCTTT; cdr3_aa: CASSYSFRRTEAFF; d_call: -; v_call: TRBV6-5; j_call: TRBJ1-1; clone_size: -